One sample yielded the 25 T cell receptor beta chains listed below, sequenced in a study of blood T cell repertoires in COVID-19. Repertoires were generated with immunoSEQ multiplex PCR, while TCRdb's copy carries only in-frame clones and drops some. Among 45,000 to 50,000 clones, about 83% were seen once, and the ten largest hold around 6.4%. The sample consisted of peripheral blood. The source is a woman aged 55-69 years with acute or convalescent COVID-19.

The chain uses TRBV27 and TRBJ1-5; no clear D gene. The germline V gene encodes CDR1 MNHEY and CDR2 SMNVEV (reference sequence). The V end lost 8 bases, the J end lost 5 bases, and 10 bases lay between the germline ends. This CDR3 region has 12 residues. The chain's CDR3 is CASRSFDQPQHF. The CDR3 nucleotides read TGTGCCAGCCGGTCCTTCGATCAGCCCCAGCATTTT.

This sequence joins TRBV10-3 and TRBJ2-3; D is perhaps TRBD2 (6 bases). V lost 0 bases, J lost 5 bases, and 9 bases lay in between. The CDR3 length is 14 residues. Germline-derived CDR1 and CDR2 are ENHRY and SYGVKD. CDR3 in amino acids: CAISESVGGDTQYF. The CDR3 region has the DNA TGTGCCATCAGTGAGTCTGTGGGGGGAGATACGCAGTATTTT.

This chain links TRBV7-2 with TRBJ1-1; D remains ambiguous. The CDR3 totals 16 residues. Germline lookup yields CDR1 SGHTA and CDR2 FQGNSA. With 1 base removed from V and 2 bases from J, the gap between germline ends came to 14 bases. The CDR3 nucleotides read TGTGCCAGCAGCTTAGTCTGGGGAGCAGGTAACACTGAAGCTTTCTTT. Translated, it gives CASSLVWGAGNTEAFF.

The chain uses TRBV18 and TRBJ2-3; TRBD1 agrees at 7 bases. CDR3 length: 14 residues. The V gene end was trimmed by 6 bases and the J gene end by 3 bases; junction bases not matched to a gene: 6. Germline V gene data show CDR1 as KGHSH and CDR2 as LQKENI. The CDR3 loop reads CASSLDRSTDTQYF. Written as DNA, the CDR3 is TGTGCCAGCTCTCTGGACAGGTCTACAGATACGCAGTATTTT.

The J gene is TRBJ2-3, the V gene TRBV11-1, with D perhaps matching TRBD2 (6 bases). The V end was cut by 3 bases, the J end by 0 bases, with 10 bases between. This CDR3 comprises 15 residues. Germline lookup yields CDR1 SGHAT and CDR2 FQDESV (reference sequence). Here the CDR3 reads CASSLGLPSTDTQYF. In nucleotides, the CDR3 is TGTGCCAGCAGCTTGGGACTTCCTAGCACAGATACGCAGTATTTT.

The chain has TRBV7-8 and TRBJ1-1; a possible D gene is TRBD1 (5 bases). Trimming removed 2 bases from V and 0 bases from J, with 19 bases in between. The CDR3 contains 18 residues. Germline V gene data show CDR1 as SGHVS and CDR2 as FQNEAQ. The CDR3 nucleotides are TGTGCCAGCAGCTTACCAGGGAGGAACTTTAACCTGAACACTGAAGCTTTCTTT. Its translation: CASSLPGRNFNLNTEAFF.

The chain employs TRBV30 and TRBJ1-5, with 9 nucleotides matching TRBD1. After removal of 4 bases from V and 0 bases from J, the junction contained 10 bases not matched to a gene. The CDR3 totals 17 residues. Looked up from germline, CDR1 is GTSNPN and CDR2 is SVGIG (reference sequence). DNA of the CDR3: TGTGCCTGGACTCCGGGACAGGGCCGATCTAGCAATCAGCCCCAGCATTTT. Its translation: CAWTPGQGRSSNQPQHF.

The CDR3: CASSPDPSPGQGGYTF. CDR3 nucleotide sequence: TGTGCCAGCTCACCAGACCCCTCCCCGGGACAGGGCGGCTACACCTTC. This chain links TRBV18 with TRBJ1-2; TRBD1 matches 9 bases. The V gene end was trimmed by 2 bases and the J gene end by 8 bases; junction bases not matched to a gene: 12. The CDR3 contains 16 residues. Germline-derived CDR1 and CDR2 are KGHSH and LQKENI.

This clone was seen once. The rearrangement links TRBV18 to TRBJ1-1, with 7 bases that match TRBD1. Germline V gives CDR1 KGHSH, CDR2 LQKENI. V was pared by 5 bases and J by 1 base, with 4 bases of the junction left unmatched. The CDR3 spans 14 residues. The CDR3 spells CASSTRGENTEAFF. In DNA form, the CDR3 reads TGTGCCAGCTCAACCAGGGGGGAGAACACTGAAGCTTTCTTT.

The chain links TRBV6-1 to TRBJ1-6, with D tentatively TRBD1 (6 bases). CDR1 and CDR2 from the germline V gene are MNHNS and SASEGT. The CDR3 loop spans 15 amino acids. Trimming shortened V by 3 bases and J by 15 bases, and 21 bases separated the two germline ends. The CDR3 region is CASSDPSGTRINLHF. The CDR3 DNA sequence: TGTGCCAGCAGTGACCCCTCGGGGACACGTATCAACCTCCACTTT.

This chain uses TRBV21-1 with TRBJ2-2; TRBD2 is the table's D call, not checked against the DNA. TRBV21-1 is flagged as a pseudogene. This CDR3 has 13 residues. CDR3 residues: CASSEGDTGELFF. CDR3 in DNA: TGTGCCAGCTCGGAAGGAGACACCGGGGAGCTGTTTTTT.

The rearrangement joins TRBV19 to TRBJ2-3, with TRBD1 identical over 9 bases. The CDR3 totals 14 residues. Germline V gene sequence: CDR1 LNHDA, CDR2 SQIVND (reference sequence). Unmatched junction bases numbered 6, after V lost 6 bases and J lost 5 bases. The CDR3 loop is CASRGGQGKDTQYF. Written as DNA, the CDR3 is TGTGCCAGTAGGGGGGGACAGGGTAAAGATACGCAGTATTTT.

The V call is TRBV6-5, the J call TRBJ1-2; a possible D gene is TRBD1 (5 bases). Deletions cut 7 bases from V and 4 bases from J, with 10 bases between. This CDR3 comprises 12 residues. Germline V CDR1 and CDR2: MNHEY, SVGAGI. The CDR3 DNA reads as TGTGCCAGCACCCAGGGTGGCTATGGCTACACCTTC. Translated: CASTQGGYGYTF.

In its sample, this clone was seen once. The rearrangement joins TRBV2 to TRBJ2-5; 7 bases align to TRBD1. The CDR3 has 15 residues. J was trimmed by 5 bases and V by 6 bases; bases with no gene match: 12. Germline loops: CDR1 SNHLY, CDR2 FYNNEI. In DNA, the CDR3 is TGTGCCAGCAGCGGGGAGAGGGGGCGCGTGGAGACCCAGTACTTC. It translates to CASSGERGRVETQYF.

This clone was seen more than once but under ten times. A junction boundary mismatches the germline segment, possibly from a read error. The gene calls are TRBV6-5 and TRBJ1-1; 9 nucleotides agree with TRBD1. Looked up from germline, CDR1 is MNHEY and CDR2 is SVGAGI. The CDR3 consists of 12 residues. The CDR3 sequence: CASSYLDRGLIF. The CDR3 nucleotides are TGTGCCAGCAGTTACTTGGACAGGGGCCTAATCTTT.

The V gene is TRBV4-1, the J gene TRBJ2-1; the match to TRBD2 covers 8 bases. From germline, CDR1 is MGHRA and CDR2 YSYEKL. CDR3 length equals 17 residues. Trimming at V came to 1 base and at J to 0 bases, leaving 5 bases not matched to a gene. CDR3 in DNA: TGCGCCAGCAGCCAAGTACCTACTAGCGGCTCCTACAATGAGCAGTTCTTC. Its translation is CASSQVPTSGSYNEQFF.

The chain carries TRBV19 and TRBJ1-2, with no clear D. Germline-derived CDR1 and CDR2 are LNHDA and SQIVND (reference sequence). V dropped 3 bases and J dropped 8 bases, with 13 bases sitting between them. The CDR3 is 13 residues long. The CDR3 nucleotides are TGTGCCAGTAGTATGGTTCCAGGTCGGGGCTACACCTTC. This sequence encodes CASSMVPGRGYTF.

The V gene is TRBV19, the J gene TRBJ2-7; tentative D call: TRBD1 (6 bases). Germline V lookup: CDR1 LNHDA, CDR2 SQIVND (reference sequence). CDR3 length equals 13 residues. V lost 6 bases to trimming and J lost 2 bases, with 11 bases between them. CDR3 sequence: CASRNQGTYEQYF. DNA of the CDR3: TGTGCCAGTAGGAATCAGGGGACCTACGAGCAGTACTTC. The full variable domain, in which reference TRBV19 and TRBJ2-7 provide the parts outside the CDR3, is DGGITQSPKYLFRKEGQNVTLSCEQNLNHDAMYWYRQDPGQGLRLIYYSQIVNDFQKGDIAEGYSVSREKKESFPLTVTSAQKNPTAFYLCASRNQGTYEQYFGPGTRLTVT.

The V call is TRBV30, the J call TRBJ2-2; 7 nucleotides line up with TRBD1. With 1 base clipped from V and 5 bases from J, the junction kept 10 bases outside the gene matches. The CDR3 covers 16 residues. Per germline, CDR1 GTSNPN and CDR2 SVGIG (reference sequence). The CDR3 sequence: CAWSARQGFLTGELFF. The CDR3 DNA sequence: TGTGCCTGGAGTGCCCGACAGGGATTCCTAACCGGGGAGCTGTTTTTT.

The V call is TRBV4-1, the J call TRBJ1-1; 8 bases fit TRBD1. This CDR3 spans 12 amino acids. Germline CDR1 MGHRA, CDR2 YSYEKL. J was trimmed by 8 bases and V by 4 bases; bases with no gene match: 3. Here the CDR3 reads CASSLTGEEAFF. Written as DNA, the CDR3 is TGCGCCAGCAGCCTGACAGGGGAGGAAGCTTTCTTT.

There are a few counts of this clone. The chain joins TRBV9 to TRBJ2-5, with 7 nucleotides matching TRBD1. CDR3 length: 16 residues. V lost 3 bases to trimming and J lost 4 bases; unmatched junction nucleotides: 12. Germline loops: CDR1 SGDLS, CDR2 YYNGEE. The DNA for the CDR3 is TGTGCCAGCAGCGGGGGAAGTACAGGGGCGGGAGAGACCCAGTACTTC. It specifies CASSGGSTGAGETQYF.

V and J are TRBV3-1 (or the pseudogene TRBV3-2) and TRBJ1-2; no firm D call. Germline V gene sequence: CDR1 LGHDT, CDR2 YNNKEL (reference sequence). Trimming cost V 4 bases and J 4 bases, with 10 bases left between them. CDR3 length: 13 residues. CDR3 loop: CASSPTGFYGYTF. CDR3 nucleotides: TGTGCCAGCAGCCCAACGGGGTTCTATGGCTACACCTTC.

This chain joins TRBV5-4 and TRBJ2-2; 7 nucleotides align to TRBD1. Trimming took 5 bases from V and 5 from J; bases not matched to a gene: 12. Germline V gene data show CDR1 as SGHNT and CDR2 as YYREEE (reference sequence). The CDR3 has 16 residues. CDR3 region: CASSYPGTDRTGELFF. Written as DNA, the CDR3 is TGTGCCAGCAGTTACCCCGGGACAGACAGAACCGGGGAGCTGTTTTTT.

This clone appeared a few times. V gene TRBV5-1 combines with J gene TRBJ1-2; 7 nucleotides agree with TRBD1. V dropped 3 bases and J dropped 4; count of bases not matched to a gene: 6. The germline gives CDR1 SGHRS, CDR2 YFSETQ. The CDR3 has 14 residues. DNA of the CDR3: TGCGCCAGCAGCTCGGAGGCAGGGGGCTATGGCTACACCTTC. Its translation is CASSSEAGGYGYTF.

The chain links TRBV7-7 to TRBJ2-3; D unclear. The CDR3 loop spans 13 amino acids. Deletions cut 2 bases from V and 3 bases from J, with 6 bases between. Germline V gives CDR1 SSHAT, CDR2 FNYEAQ (reference sequence). The CDR3: CASSLTDTDTQYF. The CDR3, as DNA: TGTGCCAGCAGCTTAACAGATACAGATACGCAGTATTTT.